Below, 13 T cell receptor beta chains from the same sample are listed, as sequenced in a study of cytomegalovirus exposure and HLA in healthy donors. A multiplex PCR was run with 60 Vbeta primers and 13 Jbeta primers. TCRdb's copy holds only in-frame clones and misses some; the assay was immunoSEQ multiplex PCR. Of roughly 170,000 clones in the sample, 82% were seen once. The sample taken for sequencing was PBMCs. These receptors were taken from a male donor in good health and CMV-seronegative.

Written as DNA, the CDR3 is TGTGCCAGCAGCCGAACTGGACAGTGCTTCTACGAGCAGTACTTC. Translation gives CASSRTGQCFYEQYF. V usage is TRBV6-8 and J usage is TRBJ2-7; maybe TRBD1 (6 bases). CDR3 length: 15 amino acids. Germline loops: CDR1 MNHGY, CDR2 SAAAGT. V was pared by 6 bases and J by 3 bases, with 18 bases between.

This clone appeared a few times. The V call is TRBV4-3, the J call TRBJ1-5; D is unclear. This CDR3 contains 13 residues. V was shortened by 4 bases and J by 2 bases, with 6 bases between the two germline ends. Germline CDR1 LGHNA, CDR2 YSLEER. The CDR3 coding sequence is TGCGCCAGCAGCCCCACAGGCAATCAGCCCCAGCATTTT. Translating it yields CASSPTGNQPQHF.

J is TRBJ1-1 and V is TRBV5-6, with D perhaps TRBD1 (6 bases). Looked up from germline, CDR1 is SGHDT and CDR2 is YYEEEE. This CDR3 has 14 residues. V was pared by 5 bases and J by 7 bases, with 18 bases between. The CDR3 loop reads CASSMGQGLDEAFF. The CDR3 nucleotides read TGTGCCAGCAGTATGGGTCAGGGGCTTGATGAAGCTTTCTTT. Full variable domain (rest looked up from reference TRBV5-6 and TRBJ1-1): DAGVTQSPTHLIKTRGQQVTLRCSPKSGHDTVSWYQQALGQGPQFIFQYYEEEERQRGNFPDRFSGHQFPNYSSELNVNALLLGDSALYLCASSMGQGLDEAFFGQGTRLTVV.

The chain has TRBV7-9 and TRBJ2-1; TRBD2 agrees at 10 bases. The V gene's germline CDR1 is SEHNR and CDR2 FQNEAQ (reference sequence). V was clipped by 0 bases and J by 9 bases; unmatched bases: 2. This CDR3 region has 14 residues. CDR3 nucleotides: TGTGCCAGCAGCTTAGCGGCTAGCGGGGGTGAGCAGTTCTTC. Amino acids: CASSLAASGGEQFF.

The sample holds one count of this clone. This chain links TRBV6-6 with TRBJ2-7, with TRBD1 identical over 8 bases. The germline V gene has CDR1 MNHNY and CDR2 SVGAGI (reference sequence). This CDR3 has 14 amino acids. After removal of 8 bases from V and 0 bases from J, the junction contained 6 bases not matched to a gene. In DNA, the CDR3 is TGTGCCAGCGGTGTGGACAGGGCCTCCTACGAGCAGTACTTC. Amino acid sequence: CASGVDRASYEQYF.

This clone was detected only a few times. The chain combines TRBV11-2 with TRBJ1-1; D perhaps matches TRBD1 (5 bases). Germline lookup yields CDR1 SGHAT and CDR2 FQNNGV. The V end lost 4 bases, the J end lost 7 bases, and 7 bases lay between the germline ends. The CDR3 is made up of 11 amino acids. CDR3 residues: CASSSTDEAFF. The CDR3 DNA is TGTGCCAGCAGCTCGACAGATGAAGCTTTCTTT.

The chain has TRBV7-3 and TRBJ2-3; TRBD2 is a possible D gene (6 bases). Germline V gene data show CDR1 as SGHTA and CDR2 as FQGTGA. This CDR3 has 16 amino acids. V was trimmed by 2 bases and J by 4 bases, leaving 16 bases between them. CDR3 sequence (DNA): TGTGCCAGCAGCTTATTGTCGGGAGCGAGGGCAGATACGCAGTATTTT. This gives the protein CASSLLSGARADTQYF.

This rearrangement joins TRBV6-5 to TRBJ1-2, with D possibly matching TRBD1 (5 bases). V shed 5 bases and J shed 2 bases, with 12 bases lying between them. CDR1 is MNHEY, CDR2 SVGAGI, per germline. This CDR3 has 14 residues. In DNA form, the CDR3 reads TGTGCCAGCAGTATGGGGGGGGGAAACTATGGCTACACCTTC. The encoded protein is CASSMGGGNYGYTF.

CDR3 protein: CASSHNHLSGGEGTQYF. The CDR3 region has the DNA TGCGCCAGCAGCCACAACCACCTTTCGGGGGGGGAGGGCACGCAGTATTTT. The chain carries TRBV4-1 and TRBJ2-3; 8 bases align to TRBD2. CDR3 length: 17 amino acids. The germline V gene has CDR1 MGHRA and CDR2 YSYEKL. Unmatched junction bases numbered 17, after V lost 3 bases and J lost 9 bases.

The chain employs TRBV7-9 and TRBJ2-2, with a possible D match to TRBD2 (5 bases). Trimming stripped 2 bases from V and 7 bases from J, with 8 bases between. This CDR3 has 13 residues. CDR1 and CDR2 from the germline V gene are SEHNR and FQNEAQ (reference sequence). The CDR3: CASSLYGNGELFF. CDR3 bases: TGTGCCAGCAGCTTATACGGGAACGGGGAGCTGTTTTTT.

V usage is TRBV15 and J usage is TRBJ2-3; D perhaps matches TRBD2 (5 bases). CDR1 and CDR2 from the germline V gene are LNHNV and YYDKDF (reference sequence). Trimming cost V 0 bases and J 4 bases, with 14 bases left between them. The length of the CDR3 is 16 residues. The chain's CDR3 is CATSREYSDEADTQYF. The CDR3 DNA sequence: TGTGCCACCAGCAGAGAATATAGCGATGAGGCAGATACGCAGTATTTT.

This clone was seen only a few times. This sequence joins TRBV4-1 and TRBJ1-5; 7 nucleotides agree with TRBD1. V was clipped by 1 base and J by 2 bases; unmatched bases: 5. Per the germline V gene, CDR1 is MGHRA and CDR2 is YSYEKL. The CDR3 loop spans 16 amino acids. CDR3 nucleotide sequence: TGCGCCAGCAGCCAAGTCAATACAGGGGGCAATCAGCCCCAGCATTTT. It codes for CASSQVNTGGNQPQHF.

The chain uses TRBV6-5 and TRBJ1-1; D is perhaps TRBD1 (5 bases). V lost 7 bases and J lost 1, with 10 bases in between. The CDR3 spans 13 residues. Germline V gives CDR1 MNHEY, CDR2 SVGAGI. The CDR3 region is CASTDTRNTEAFF. The CDR3 DNA is TGTGCCAGCACGGACACGCGGAACACTGAAGCTTTCTTT.